This T cell receptor (beta chain) was identified in a study of blood T cell repertoires in COVID-19. The wider study: Material from acute and convalescent COVID-19 was sourced from the United States, Italy and Spain.

CDR3 length: 14 residues. The germline gives CDR1 LGHDT, CDR2 YNNKEL (reference sequence). V gave up 4 bases and J gave up 4 bases, with 13 bases separating them. Using immunoSEQ multiplex PCR, the repertoire was profiled, and TCRdb retains in-frame clones only, with some absent. This repertoire shows 200,000 to 250,000 clones, around 90% found once; its top ten account for about 7%. Living in 24 US areas, the participants were between about 18 and 100 years of age. Clinical history reported by participants formed the basis on which cohorts were assigned. The receptor's source is a man younger than 40 in a cohort exposed to, infected with or recovered from COVID-19 (not recorded which). Sequences were obtained from PBMCs or T cells enriched from blood (not recorded which). The chain combines TRBV3-1 (or the pseudogene TRBV3-2) with TRBJ1-2; possibly TRBD1 for D (6 bases). The DNA for the CDR3 is TGTGCCAGCAGCCCGGGGACAAGGGGCTATGGCTACACCTTC. This translates into CASSPGTRGYGYTF.